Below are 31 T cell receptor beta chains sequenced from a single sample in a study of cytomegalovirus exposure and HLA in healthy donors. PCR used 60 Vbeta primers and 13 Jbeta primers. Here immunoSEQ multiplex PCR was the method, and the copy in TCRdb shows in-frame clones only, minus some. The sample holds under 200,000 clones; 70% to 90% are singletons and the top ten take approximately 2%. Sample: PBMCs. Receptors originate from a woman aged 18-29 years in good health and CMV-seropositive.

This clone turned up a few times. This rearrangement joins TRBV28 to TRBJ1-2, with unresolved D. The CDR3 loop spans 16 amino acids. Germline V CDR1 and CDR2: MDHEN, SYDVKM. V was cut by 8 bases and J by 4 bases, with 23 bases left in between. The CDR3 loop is CASRSVHSEEGYGYTF. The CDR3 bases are TGTGCCAGCCGTTCTGTGCATTCGGAGGAAGGCTATGGCTACACCTTC.

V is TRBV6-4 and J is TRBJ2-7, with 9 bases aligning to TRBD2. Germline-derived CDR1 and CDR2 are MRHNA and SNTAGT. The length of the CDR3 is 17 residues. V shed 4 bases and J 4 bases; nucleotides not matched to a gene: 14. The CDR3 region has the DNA TGTGCCAGCAGTGCCGCCAGCTTAGCGGGGGTAAGGTACGAGCAGTACTTC. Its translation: CASSAASLAGVRYEQYF.

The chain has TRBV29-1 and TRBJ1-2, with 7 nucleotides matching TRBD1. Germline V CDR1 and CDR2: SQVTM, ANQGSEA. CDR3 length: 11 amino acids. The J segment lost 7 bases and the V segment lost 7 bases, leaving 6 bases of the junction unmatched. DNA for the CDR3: TGCAGCGCCCCAGGGGGTGGTGGCTACACCTTC. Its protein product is CSAPGGGGYTF.

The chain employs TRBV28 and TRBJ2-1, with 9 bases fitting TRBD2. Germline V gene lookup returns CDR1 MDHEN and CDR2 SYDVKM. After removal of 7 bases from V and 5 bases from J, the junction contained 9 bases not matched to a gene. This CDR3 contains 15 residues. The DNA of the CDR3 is TGTGCCAGCACCCTCGGACTAGCGCCTAACAATGAGCAGTTCTTC. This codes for CASTLGLAPNNEQFF.

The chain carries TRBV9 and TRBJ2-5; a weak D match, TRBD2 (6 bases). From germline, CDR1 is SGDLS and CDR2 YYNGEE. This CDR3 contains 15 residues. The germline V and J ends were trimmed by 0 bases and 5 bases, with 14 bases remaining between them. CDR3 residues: CASSVGGGLGETQYF. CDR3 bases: TGTGCCAGCAGCGTAGGAGGAGGGCTGGGGGAGACCCAGTACTTC.

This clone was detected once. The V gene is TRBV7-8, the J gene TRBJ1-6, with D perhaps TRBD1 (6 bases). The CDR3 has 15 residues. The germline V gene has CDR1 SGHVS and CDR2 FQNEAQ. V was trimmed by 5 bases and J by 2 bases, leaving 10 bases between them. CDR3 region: CASSHGQTYNSPLHF. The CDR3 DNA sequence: TGTGCCAGCAGCCACGGACAGACCTATAATTCACCCCTCCACTTT.

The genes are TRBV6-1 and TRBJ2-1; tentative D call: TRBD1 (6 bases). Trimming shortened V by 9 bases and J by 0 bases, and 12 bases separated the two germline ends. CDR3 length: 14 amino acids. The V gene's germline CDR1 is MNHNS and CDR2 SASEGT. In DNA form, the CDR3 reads TGTGCCAGTAAGACGGACAGCTCCTACAATGAGCAGTTCTTC. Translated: CASKTDSSYNEQFF.

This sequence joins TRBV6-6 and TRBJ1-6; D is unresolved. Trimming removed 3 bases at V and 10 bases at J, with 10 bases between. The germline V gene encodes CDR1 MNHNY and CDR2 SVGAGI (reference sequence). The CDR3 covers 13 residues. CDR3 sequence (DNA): TGTGCCAGCAGTTATGGCATTGCCTCACCCCTCCACTTT. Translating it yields CASSYGIASPLHF.

The CDR3 sequence is CASSVGGSAGELFF. CDR3 in DNA: TGTGCCAGCAGCGTGGGGGGGTCGGCCGGGGAGCTGTTTTTT. The V and J genes are TRBV11-1 and TRBJ2-2; 7 nucleotides align to TRBD2. Germline lookup yields CDR1 SGHAT and CDR2 FQDESV (reference sequence). V was pared by 5 bases and J by 6 bases, with 6 bases of the junction left unmatched. This CDR3 contains 14 residues.

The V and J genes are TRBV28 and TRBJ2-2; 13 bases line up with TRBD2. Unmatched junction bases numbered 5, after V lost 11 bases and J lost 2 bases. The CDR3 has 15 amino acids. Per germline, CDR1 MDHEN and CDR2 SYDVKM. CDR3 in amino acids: CACGLAGENTGELFF. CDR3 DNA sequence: TGTGCCTGCGGACTAGCGGGGGAAAACACCGGGGAGCTGTTTTTT.

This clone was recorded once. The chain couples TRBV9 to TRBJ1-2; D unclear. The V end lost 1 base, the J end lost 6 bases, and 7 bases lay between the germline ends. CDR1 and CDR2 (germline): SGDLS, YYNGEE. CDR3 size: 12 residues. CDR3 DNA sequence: TGTGCCAGCAGCGTACCCCCTCATGGCTACACCTTC. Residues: CASSVPPHGYTF.

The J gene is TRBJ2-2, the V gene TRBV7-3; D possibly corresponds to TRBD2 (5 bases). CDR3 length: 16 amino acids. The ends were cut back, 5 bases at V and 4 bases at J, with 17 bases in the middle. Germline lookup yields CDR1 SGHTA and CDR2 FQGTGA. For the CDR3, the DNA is TGTGCCAGCAGCCCCGTCCCCCGGGGAGCCACCGGGGAGCTGTTTTTT. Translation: CASSPVPRGATGELFF.

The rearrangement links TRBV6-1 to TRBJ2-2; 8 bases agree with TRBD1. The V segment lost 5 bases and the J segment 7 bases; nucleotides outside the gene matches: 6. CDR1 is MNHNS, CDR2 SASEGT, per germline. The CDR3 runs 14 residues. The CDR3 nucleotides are TGTGCCAGCAGTTCCCAGGGGGCGGTCGGGGAGCTGTTTTTT. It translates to CASSSQGAVGELFF.

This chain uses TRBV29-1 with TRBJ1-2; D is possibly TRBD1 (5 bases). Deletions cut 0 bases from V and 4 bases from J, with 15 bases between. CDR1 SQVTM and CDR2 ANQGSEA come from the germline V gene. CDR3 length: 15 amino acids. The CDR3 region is CSVEDGGYGGYGYTF. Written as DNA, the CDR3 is TGCAGCGTTGAAGATGGTGGCTACGGGGGCTATGGCTACACCTTC.

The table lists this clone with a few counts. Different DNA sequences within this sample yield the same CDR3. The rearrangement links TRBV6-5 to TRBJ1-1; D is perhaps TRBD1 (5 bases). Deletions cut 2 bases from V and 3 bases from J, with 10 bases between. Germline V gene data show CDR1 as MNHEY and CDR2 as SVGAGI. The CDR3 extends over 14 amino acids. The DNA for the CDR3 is TGTGCCAGCAGTTACGGGCAGGGTGACACTGAAGCTTTCTTT. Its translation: CASSYGQGDTEAFF.

DNA of the CDR3: TGTGCCAGCAGTGACAGGGGGAACACCGGGGAGCTGTTTTTT. It codes for CASSDRGNTGELFF. The V call is TRBV28, the J call TRBJ2-2, with 8 bases identical to TRBD1. The germline V gene encodes CDR1 MDHEN and CDR2 SYDVKM. Trimming removed 5 bases from V and 1 base from J; junction bases left unmatched: 0. The CDR3 is made up of 14 amino acids.

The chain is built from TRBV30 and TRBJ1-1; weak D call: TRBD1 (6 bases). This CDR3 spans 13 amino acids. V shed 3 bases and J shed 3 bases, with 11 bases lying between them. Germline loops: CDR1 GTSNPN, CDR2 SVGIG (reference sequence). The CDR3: CAWRKGHYTEAFF. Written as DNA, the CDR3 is TGTGCCTGGAGGAAGGGACACTACACTGAAGCTTTCTTT.

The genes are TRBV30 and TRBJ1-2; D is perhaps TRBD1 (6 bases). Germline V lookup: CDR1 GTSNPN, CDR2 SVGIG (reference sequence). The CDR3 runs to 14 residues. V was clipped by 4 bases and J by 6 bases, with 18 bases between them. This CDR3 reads CAWNPNGGADGYTF. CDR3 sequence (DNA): TGTGCCTGGAACCCCAATGGGGGCGCGGATGGCTACACCTTC. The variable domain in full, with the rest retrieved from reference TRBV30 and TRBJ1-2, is SQTIHQWPATLVQPVGSPLSLECTVEGTSNPNLYWYRQAAGRGLQLLFYSVGIGQISSEVPQNLSASRPQDRQFILSSKKLLLSDSGFYLCAWNPNGGADGYTFGSGTRLTVV.

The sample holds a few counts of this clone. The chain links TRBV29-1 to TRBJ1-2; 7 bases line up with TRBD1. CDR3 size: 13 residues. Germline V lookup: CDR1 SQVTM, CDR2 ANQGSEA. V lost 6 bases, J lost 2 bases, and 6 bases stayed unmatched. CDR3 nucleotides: TGCAGCGTCAGGGGGGACAGAAACTATGGCTACACCTTC. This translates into CSVRGDRNYGYTF.

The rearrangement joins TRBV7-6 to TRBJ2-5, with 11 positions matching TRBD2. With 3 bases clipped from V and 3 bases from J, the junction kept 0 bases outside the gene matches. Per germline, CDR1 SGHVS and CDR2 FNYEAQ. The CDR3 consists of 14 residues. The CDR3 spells CASSLGLAEETQYF. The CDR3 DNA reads TGTGCCAGCAGCTTGGGACTAGCGGAAGAGACCCAGTACTTC. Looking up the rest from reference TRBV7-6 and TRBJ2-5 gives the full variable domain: GAGVSQSPRYKVTKRGQDVALRCDPISGHVSLYWYRQALGQGPEFLTYFNYEAQQDKSGLPNDRFSAERPEGSISTLTIQRTEQRDSAMYRCASSLGLAEETQYFGPGTRLLVL.

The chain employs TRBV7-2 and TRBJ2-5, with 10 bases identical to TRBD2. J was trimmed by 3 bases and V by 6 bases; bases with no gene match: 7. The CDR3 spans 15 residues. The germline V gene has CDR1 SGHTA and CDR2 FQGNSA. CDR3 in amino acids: CASSFTLAGEETQYF. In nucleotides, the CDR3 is TGTGCCAGCAGTTTTACCCTAGCGGGGGAAGAGACCCAGTACTTC.

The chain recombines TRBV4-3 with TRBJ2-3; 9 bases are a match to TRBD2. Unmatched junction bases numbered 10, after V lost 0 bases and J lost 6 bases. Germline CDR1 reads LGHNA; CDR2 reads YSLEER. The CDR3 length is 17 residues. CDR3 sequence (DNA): TGCGCCAGCAGCCAAGACGGCCTCGGGACTAGCAGGGATACGCAGTATTTT. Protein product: CASSQDGLGTSRDTQYF.

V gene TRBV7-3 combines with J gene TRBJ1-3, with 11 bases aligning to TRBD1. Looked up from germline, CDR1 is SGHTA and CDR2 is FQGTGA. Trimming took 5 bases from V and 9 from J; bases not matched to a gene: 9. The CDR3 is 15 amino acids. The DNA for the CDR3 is TGTGCCAGCAGCCAGACCGGGACAGGGGGGACCACCATATATTTT. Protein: CASSQTGTGGTTIYF.

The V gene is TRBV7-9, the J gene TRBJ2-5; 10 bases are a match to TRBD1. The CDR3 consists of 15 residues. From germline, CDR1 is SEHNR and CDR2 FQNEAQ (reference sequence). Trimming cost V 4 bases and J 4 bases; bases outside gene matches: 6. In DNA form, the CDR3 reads TGTGCCAGCAGCTCCGGGACAGGGGAGTCAGAGACCCAGTACTTC. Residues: CASSSGTGESETQYF.

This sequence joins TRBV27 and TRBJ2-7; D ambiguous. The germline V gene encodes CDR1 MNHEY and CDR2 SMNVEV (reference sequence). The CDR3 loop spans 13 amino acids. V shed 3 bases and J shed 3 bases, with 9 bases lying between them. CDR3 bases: TGTGCCAGCAGTTTTGTGAGCAACTACGAGCAGTACTTC. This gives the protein CASSFVSNYEQYF.

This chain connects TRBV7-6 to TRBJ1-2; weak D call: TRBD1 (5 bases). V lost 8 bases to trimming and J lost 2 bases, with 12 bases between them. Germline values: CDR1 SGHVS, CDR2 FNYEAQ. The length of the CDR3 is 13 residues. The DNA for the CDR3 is TGTGCCAGCGGCCAGGGTGCCAACTATGGCTACACCTTC. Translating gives CASGQGANYGYTF.

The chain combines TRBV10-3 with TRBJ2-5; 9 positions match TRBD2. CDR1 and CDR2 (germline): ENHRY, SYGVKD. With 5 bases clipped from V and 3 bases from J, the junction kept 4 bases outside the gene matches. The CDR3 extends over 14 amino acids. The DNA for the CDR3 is TGTGCCATCAGTCCAGCGGGGGGAAAAGAGACCCAGTACTTC. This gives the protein CAISPAGGKETQYF.

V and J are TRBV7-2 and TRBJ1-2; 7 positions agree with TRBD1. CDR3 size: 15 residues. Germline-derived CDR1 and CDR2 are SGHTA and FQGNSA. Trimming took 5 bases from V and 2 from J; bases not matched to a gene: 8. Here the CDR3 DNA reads TGTGCCAGCAGCCTCACGACAGGGCCAAACTATGGCTACACCTTC. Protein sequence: CASSLTTGPNYGYTF.

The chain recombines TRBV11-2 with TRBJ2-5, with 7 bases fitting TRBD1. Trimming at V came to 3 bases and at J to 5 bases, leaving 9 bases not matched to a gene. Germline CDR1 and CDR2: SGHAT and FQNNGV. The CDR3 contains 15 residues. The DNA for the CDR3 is TGTGCCAGCAGCTTCCCGACAGGGCAGGCGGAGACCCAGTACTTC. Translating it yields CASSFPTGQAETQYF.

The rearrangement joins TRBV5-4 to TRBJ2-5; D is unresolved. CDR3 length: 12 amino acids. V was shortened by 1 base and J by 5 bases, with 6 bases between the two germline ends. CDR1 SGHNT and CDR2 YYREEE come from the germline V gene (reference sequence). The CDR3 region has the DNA TGTGCCAGCAGCTTGCCCCGGGAGACCCAGTACTTC. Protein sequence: CASSLPRETQYF.

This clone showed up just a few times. The CDR3 coding sequence is TGTGCCAGCAGCTCGAGTGGGACTAGCGGGGGGGCCTACCTCGGGGAGCTGTTTTTT. Amino acid sequence: CASSSSGTSGGAYLGELFF. The J gene is TRBJ2-2, the V gene TRBV7-6; 16 positions match TRBD2. V shed 4 bases and J 7 bases; nucleotides not matched to a gene: 12. This CDR3 spans 19 amino acids. Germline CDR1 and CDR2: SGHVS and FNYEAQ.